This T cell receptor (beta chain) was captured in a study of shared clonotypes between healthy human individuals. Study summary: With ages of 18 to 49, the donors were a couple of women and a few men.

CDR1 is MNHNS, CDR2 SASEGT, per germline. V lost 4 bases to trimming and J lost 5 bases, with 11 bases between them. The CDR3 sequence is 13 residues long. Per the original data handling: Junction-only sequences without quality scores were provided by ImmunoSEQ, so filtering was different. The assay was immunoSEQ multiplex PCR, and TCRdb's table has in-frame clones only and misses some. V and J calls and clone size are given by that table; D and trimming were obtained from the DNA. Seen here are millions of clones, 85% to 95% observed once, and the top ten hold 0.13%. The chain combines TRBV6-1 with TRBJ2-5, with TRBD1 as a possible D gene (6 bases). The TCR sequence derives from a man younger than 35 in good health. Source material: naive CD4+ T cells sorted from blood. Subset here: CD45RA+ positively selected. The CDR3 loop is CASSVQGTETQYF. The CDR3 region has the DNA TGTGCCAGCAGTGTTCAGGGGACGGAGACCCAGTACTTC.